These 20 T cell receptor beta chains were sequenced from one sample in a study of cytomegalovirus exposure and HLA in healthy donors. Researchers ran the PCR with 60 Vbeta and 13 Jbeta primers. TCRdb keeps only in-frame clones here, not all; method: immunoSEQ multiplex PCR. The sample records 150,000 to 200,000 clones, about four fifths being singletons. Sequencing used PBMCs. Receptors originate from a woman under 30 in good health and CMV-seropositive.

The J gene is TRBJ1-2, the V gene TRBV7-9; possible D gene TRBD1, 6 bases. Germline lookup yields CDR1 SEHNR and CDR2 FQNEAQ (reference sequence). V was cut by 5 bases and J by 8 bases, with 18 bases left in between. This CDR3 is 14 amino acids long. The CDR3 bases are TGTGCCAGCAGCAGATCGGACAGCGAGTGGGGCTACACCTTC. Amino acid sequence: CASSRSDSEWGYTF.

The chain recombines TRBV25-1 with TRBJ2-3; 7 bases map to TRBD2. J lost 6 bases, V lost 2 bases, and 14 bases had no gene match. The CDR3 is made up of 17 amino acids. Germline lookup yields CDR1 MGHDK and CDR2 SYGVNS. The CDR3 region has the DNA TGTGCCAGCAGTGAAGGTCCTCTAGCGGTGCTTTCTGATACGCAGTATTTT. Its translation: CASSEGPLAVLSDTQYF.

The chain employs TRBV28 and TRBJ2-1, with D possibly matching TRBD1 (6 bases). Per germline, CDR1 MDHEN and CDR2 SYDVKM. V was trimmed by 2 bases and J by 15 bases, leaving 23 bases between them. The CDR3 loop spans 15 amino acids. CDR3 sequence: CASSLQPHDQGLLFF. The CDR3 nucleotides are TGTGCCAGCAGTTTACAACCGCACGATCAGGGGCTCCTGTTCTTC.

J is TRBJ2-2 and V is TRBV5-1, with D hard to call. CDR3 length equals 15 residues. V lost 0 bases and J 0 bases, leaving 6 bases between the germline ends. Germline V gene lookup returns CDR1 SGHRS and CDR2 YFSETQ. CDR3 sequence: CASSLGQTNTGELFF. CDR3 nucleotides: TGCGCCAGCAGCTTGGGGCAGACGAACACCGGGGAGCTGTTTTTT. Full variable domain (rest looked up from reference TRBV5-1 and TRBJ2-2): KAGVTQTPRYLIKTRGQQVTLSCSPISGHRSVSWYQQTPGQGLQFLFEYFSETQRNKGNFPGRFSGRQFSNSRSEMNVSTLELGDSALYLCASSLGQTNTGELFFGEGSRLTVL.

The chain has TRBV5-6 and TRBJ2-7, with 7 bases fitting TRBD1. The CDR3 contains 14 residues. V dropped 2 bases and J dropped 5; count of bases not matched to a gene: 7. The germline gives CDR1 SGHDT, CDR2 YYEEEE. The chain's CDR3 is CASSLLTGVNEQYF. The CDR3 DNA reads TGTGCCAGCAGCTTATTAACAGGGGTTAACGAGCAGTACTTC. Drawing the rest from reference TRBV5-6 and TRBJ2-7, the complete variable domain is DAGVTQSPTHLIKTRGQQVTLRCSPKSGHDTVSWYQQALGQGPQFIFQYYEEEERQRGNFPDRFSGHQFPNYSSELNVNALLLGDSALYLCASSLLTGVNEQYFGPGTRLTVT.

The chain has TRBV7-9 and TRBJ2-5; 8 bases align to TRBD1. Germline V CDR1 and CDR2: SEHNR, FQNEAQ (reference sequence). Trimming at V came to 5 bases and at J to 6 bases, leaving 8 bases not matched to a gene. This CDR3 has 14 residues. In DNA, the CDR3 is TGTGCCAGCAGCGCAGGACAGGGTAGCCAGACCCAGTACTTC. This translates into CASSAGQGSQTQYF.

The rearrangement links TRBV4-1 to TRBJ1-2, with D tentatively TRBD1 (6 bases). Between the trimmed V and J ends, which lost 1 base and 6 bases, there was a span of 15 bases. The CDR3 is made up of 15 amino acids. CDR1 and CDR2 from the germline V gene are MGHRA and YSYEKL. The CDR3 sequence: CASSQGRGAGDGYTF. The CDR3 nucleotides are TGCGCCAGCAGCCAAGGGCGGGGGGCCGGGGATGGCTACACCTTC.

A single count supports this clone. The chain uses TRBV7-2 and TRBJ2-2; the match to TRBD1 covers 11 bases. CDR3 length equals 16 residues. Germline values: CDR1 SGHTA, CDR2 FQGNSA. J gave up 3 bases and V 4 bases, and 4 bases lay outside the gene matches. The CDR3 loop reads CASSSLGQGDTGELFF. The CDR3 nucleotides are TGTGCCAGCAGCTCCCTGGGACAGGGGGACACCGGGGAGCTGTTTTTT. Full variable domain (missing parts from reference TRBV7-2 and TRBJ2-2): GAGVSQSPSNKVTEKGKDVELRCDPISGHTALYWYRQSLGQGLEFLIYFQGNSAPDKSGLPSDRFSAERTGGSVSTLTIQRTQQEDSAVYLCASSSLGQGDTGELFFGEGSRLTVL.

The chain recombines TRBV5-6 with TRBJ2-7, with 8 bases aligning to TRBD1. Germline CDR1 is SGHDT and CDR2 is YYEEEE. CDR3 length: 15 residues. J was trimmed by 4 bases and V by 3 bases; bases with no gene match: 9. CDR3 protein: CASSYVRTGTYEQYF. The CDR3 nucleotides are TGTGCCAGCAGCTATGTCCGGACAGGGACTTACGAGCAGTACTTC.

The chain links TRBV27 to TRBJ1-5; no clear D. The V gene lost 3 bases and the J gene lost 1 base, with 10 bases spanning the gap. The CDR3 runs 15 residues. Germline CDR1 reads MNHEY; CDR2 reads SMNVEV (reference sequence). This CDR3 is CASSFYYESNQPQHF. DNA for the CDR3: TGTGCCAGCAGTTTCTATTATGAGAGCAATCAGCCCCAGCATTTT.

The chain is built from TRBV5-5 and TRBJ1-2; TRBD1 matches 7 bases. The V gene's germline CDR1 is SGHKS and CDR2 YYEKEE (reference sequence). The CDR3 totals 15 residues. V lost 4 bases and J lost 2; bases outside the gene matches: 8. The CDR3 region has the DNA TGTGCCAGCAGCCCGGAGGACAGGCCAAACTATGGCTACACCTTC. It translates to CASSPEDRPNYGYTF.

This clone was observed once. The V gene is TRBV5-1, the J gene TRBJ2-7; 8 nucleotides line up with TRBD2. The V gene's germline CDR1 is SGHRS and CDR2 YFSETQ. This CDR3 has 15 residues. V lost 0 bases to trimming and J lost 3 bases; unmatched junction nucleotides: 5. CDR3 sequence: CASSLVASGFYEQYF. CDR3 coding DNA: TGCGCCAGCAGCTTGGTGGCTAGCGGGTTCTACGAGCAGTACTTC.

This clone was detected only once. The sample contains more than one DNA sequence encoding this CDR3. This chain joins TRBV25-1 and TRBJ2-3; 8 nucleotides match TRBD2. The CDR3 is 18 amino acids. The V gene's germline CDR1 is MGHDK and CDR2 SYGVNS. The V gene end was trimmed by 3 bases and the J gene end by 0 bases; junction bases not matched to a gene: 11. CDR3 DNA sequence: TGTGCCAGCAGTGACAGGCCTAGCGGGTACCCTAGCACAGATACGCAGTATTTT. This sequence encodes CASSDRPSGYPSTDTQYF.

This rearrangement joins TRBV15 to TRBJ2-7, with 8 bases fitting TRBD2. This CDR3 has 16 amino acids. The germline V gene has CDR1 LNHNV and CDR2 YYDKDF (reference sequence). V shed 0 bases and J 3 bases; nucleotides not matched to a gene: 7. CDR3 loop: CATSRDSPRGDYEQYF. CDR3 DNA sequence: TGTGCCACCAGCAGAGATTCACCGCGGGGGGACTACGAGCAGTACTTC.

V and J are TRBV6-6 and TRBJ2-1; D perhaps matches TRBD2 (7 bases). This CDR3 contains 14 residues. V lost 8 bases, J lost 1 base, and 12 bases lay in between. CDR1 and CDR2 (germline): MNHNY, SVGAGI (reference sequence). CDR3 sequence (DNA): TGTGCCAGCCTCCGGGGGGCTTCCTACAATGAGCAGTTCTTC. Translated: CASLRGASYNEQFF.

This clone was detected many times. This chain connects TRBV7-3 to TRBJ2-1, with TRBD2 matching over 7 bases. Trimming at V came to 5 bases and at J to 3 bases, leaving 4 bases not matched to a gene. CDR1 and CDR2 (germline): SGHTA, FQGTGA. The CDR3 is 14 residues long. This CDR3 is CASSPLADYNEQFF. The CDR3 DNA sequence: TGTGCCAGCAGCCCGCTAGCGGACTACAATGAGCAGTTCTTC.

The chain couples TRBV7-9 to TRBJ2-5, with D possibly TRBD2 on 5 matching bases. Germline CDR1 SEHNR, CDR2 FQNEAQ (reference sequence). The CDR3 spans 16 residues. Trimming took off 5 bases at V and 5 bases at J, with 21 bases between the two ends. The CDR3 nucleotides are TGTGCCAGCAGCAAACCCCGGGATGGATTCGGGGAGACCCAGTACTTC. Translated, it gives CASSKPRDGFGETQYF.

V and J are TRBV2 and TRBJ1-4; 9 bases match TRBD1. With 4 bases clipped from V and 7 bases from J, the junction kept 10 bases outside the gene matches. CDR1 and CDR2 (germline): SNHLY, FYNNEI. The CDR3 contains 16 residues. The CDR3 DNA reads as TGTGCCAGCAGTGGCCCCCAGACAGGGGGTCTTGAAAAACTGTTTTTT. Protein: CASSGPQTGGLEKLFF. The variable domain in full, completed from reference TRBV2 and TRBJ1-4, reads EPEVTQTPSHQVTQMGQEVILRCVPISNHLYFYWYRQILGQKVEFLVSFYNNEISEKSEIFDDQFSVERPDGSNFTLKIRSTKLEDSAMYFCASSGPQTGGLEKLFFGSGTQLSVL.

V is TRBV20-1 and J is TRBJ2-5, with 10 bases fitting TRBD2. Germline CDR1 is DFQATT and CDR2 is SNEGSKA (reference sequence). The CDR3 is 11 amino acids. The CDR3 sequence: CMSGGEETQYF. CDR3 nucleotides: TGCATGAGCGGGGGGGAAGAGACCCAGTACTTC.

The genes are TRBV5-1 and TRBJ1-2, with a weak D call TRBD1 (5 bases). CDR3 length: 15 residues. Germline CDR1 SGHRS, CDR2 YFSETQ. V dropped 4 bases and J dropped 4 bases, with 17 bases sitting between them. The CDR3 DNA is TGCGCCAGCAGCACCGGGGGGGGAGACCTCTATGGCTACACCTTC. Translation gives CASSTGGGDLYGYTF.